Below, 17 T cell receptor beta chains from the same sample are listed, as sequenced in a study of blood T cell repertoires in COVID-19. Profiled with immunoSEQ multiplex PCR; TCRdb holds only in-frame clones, not every one. The repertoire includes roughly 200,000 clones, approximately 90% of them detected once, and 10% sits in the top ten. The specimen sequenced was peripheral blood. The receptors come from a woman between 45 and 65 years old with COVID-19, enrolled during active disease.

The chain uses TRBV5-1 and TRBJ2-2; D possibly corresponds to TRBD1 (7 bases). In germline, CDR1 is SGHRS, CDR2 YFSETQ. The CDR3 length is 16 residues. The V gene lost 5 bases and the J gene lost 7 bases, with 21 bases spanning the gap. The CDR3 DNA is TGCGCCAGCAGGCGGGGTTATGAGGGGGCCGGCGGGGAGCTGTTTTTT. Protein product: CASRRGYEGAGGELFF.

This chain connects TRBV19 to TRBJ2-1; the D gene is possibly TRBD2 (6 bases). The CDR3 length is 18 residues. From germline, CDR1 is LNHDA and CDR2 SQIVND (reference sequence). Trimming pared 5 bases from V and 0 bases from J, leaving 20 bases between. CDR3 residues: CASSWRGPGRTSYNEQFF. The CDR3 DNA sequence: TGTGCCAGTAGTTGGAGGGGACCTGGGCGGACCTCCTACAATGAGCAGTTCTTC.

V is TRBV6-5 and J is TRBJ2-3; 10 positions agree with TRBD2. The CDR3 is 15 residues long. Germline-derived CDR1 and CDR2 are MNHEY and SVGAGI. After removal of 5 bases from V and 7 bases from J, the junction contained 9 bases not matched to a gene. The CDR3 DNA sequence: TGTGCCAGCAGTCAATTAGCGGGGGGCCGTTATACGCAGTATTTT. It translates to CASSQLAGGRYTQYF.

The J gene is TRBJ1-4, the V gene TRBV28; 8 bases are shared with TRBD1. The CDR3 extends over 16 amino acids. V gave up 3 bases and J gave up 4 bases; unmatched junction bases: 7. Germline V gene sequence: CDR1 MDHEN, CDR2 SYDVKM. This CDR3 reads CASSLGGTGVNEKLFF. In DNA form, the CDR3 reads TGTGCCAGCAGTTTGGGGGGGACAGGTGTTAATGAAAAACTGTTTTTT. The full variable domain, rest sourced from reference TRBV28 and TRBJ1-4, is DVKVTQSSRYLVKRTGEKVFLECVQDMDHENMFWYRQDPGLGLRLIYFSYDVKMKEKGDIPEGYSVSREKKERFSLILESASTNQTSMYLCASSLGGTGVNEKLFFGSGTQLSVL.

The chain combines TRBV5-1 with TRBJ2-7; tentative D call: TRBD2 (5 bases). This CDR3 comprises 14 residues. Trimming took 1 base from V and 1 from J, leaving 9 bases between them. Germline CDR1 and CDR2: SGHRS and YFSETQ. The chain's CDR3 is CASSLIGDSYEQYV. The CDR3 DNA follows: TGCGCCAGCAGCTTGATCGGGGATTCCTACGAGCAGTACGTC.

The chain carries TRBV24-1 and TRBJ2-2; TRBD2 aligns across 10 bases. The germline gives CDR1 KGHDR, CDR2 SFDVKD. The V segment lost 9 bases and the J segment 2 bases; nucleotides outside the gene matches: 8. CDR3 length: 16 amino acids. This CDR3 reads CATGERGGLNTGELFF. In DNA, the CDR3 is TGTGCCACCGGGGAGCGGGGGGGACTTAACACCGGGGAGCTGTTTTTT.

The J gene is TRBJ2-7, the V gene TRBV11-2, with unresolved D. This CDR3 has 13 amino acids. In germline, CDR1 is SGHAT, CDR2 FQNNGV. V lost 0 bases to trimming and J lost 1 base, with 4 bases between them. The CDR3, as DNA: TGTGCCAGCAGCTTAGAGCGGTCCTACGAGCAGTACTTC. It is translated as CASSLERSYEQYF.

The chain joins TRBV6-5 to TRBJ2-7; 8 bases match TRBD1. CDR1 MNHEY and CDR2 SVGAGI come from the germline V gene. Trimming took 6 bases from V and 3 from J; bases not matched to a gene: 1. The CDR3 has 12 amino acids. Written as DNA, the CDR3 is TGTGCCAGCAGACAGGGGGACTACGAGCAGTACGTC. The encoded protein is CASRQGDYEQYV.

The chain uses TRBV29-1 and TRBJ1-1; 7 positions match TRBD1. V dropped 7 bases and J dropped 8; count of bases not matched to a gene: 7. The germline V gene has CDR1 SQVTM and CDR2 ANQGSEA. The CDR3 extends over 11 amino acids. The CDR3: CSAGTATEAFF. The CDR3 nucleotides read TGCAGCGCCGGGACAGCTACCGAAGCTTTCTTT.

The rearrangement links TRBV7-9 to TRBJ1-2; possible D gene TRBD1, 5 bases. The V end was cut by 8 bases, the J end by 8 bases, with 15 bases between. This CDR3 region has 12 residues. From germline, CDR1 is SEHNR and CDR2 FQNEAQ (reference sequence). The CDR3 DNA sequence: TGTGCCAGCTACGAGGGGCGGGAAGGCTACACCTTC. It specifies CASYEGREGYTF.

CDR3 nucleotides: TGTGCCAGTAGTATCGGGACAGCTAAACTGTTTTTT. Its protein product is CASSIGTAKLFF. The chain combines TRBV19 with TRBJ1-4; 7 bases map to TRBD1. Germline V gene data show CDR1 as LNHDA and CDR2 as SQIVND (reference sequence). This CDR3 comprises 12 residues. J lost 11 bases, V lost 3 bases, and 3 bases had no gene match.

The CDR3 sequence: CASSGRGENTEAFF. As DNA, the CDR3 is TGTGCCAGTAGTGGCAGGGGAGAGAACACTGAAGCTTTCTTT. The rearrangement links TRBV19 to TRBJ1-1; TRBD1 might be the D (6 bases). The germline V gene encodes CDR1 LNHDA and CDR2 SQIVND (reference sequence). The length of the CDR3 is 14 residues. V lost 5 bases and J lost 1, with 11 bases in between. Combining the CDR3 with reference TRBV19 and TRBJ1-1 gives the whole variable domain DGGITQSPKYLFRKEGQNVTLSCEQNLNHDAMYWYRQDPGQGLRLIYYSQIVNDFQKGDIAEGYSVSREKKESFPLTVTSAQKNPTAFYLCASSGRGENTEAFFGQGTRLTVV.

This clone has just one count. V is TRBV3-1 (or the pseudogene TRBV3-2) and J is TRBJ2-1, with 9 nucleotides matching TRBD2. The V gene's germline CDR1 is LGHDT and CDR2 YNNKEL (reference sequence). The CDR3 is made up of 16 amino acids. Germline trimming cut 2 bases from V and 1 base from J; bases unmatched to any gene: 3. CDR3 nucleotides: TGTGCCAGCAGCCAAAGGCTAGCGGGGTCCTACAATGAGCAGTTCTTC. It translates to CASSQRLAGSYNEQFF.

This sequence joins TRBV30 and TRBJ1-1; D not resolved. Trimming removed 2 bases from V and 4 bases from J, with 14 bases in between. The CDR3 extends over 14 amino acids. The germline V gene encodes CDR1 GTSNPN and CDR2 SVGIG (reference sequence). CDR3 nucleotides: TGTGCCTGGAGTAAGTGGGTTGGGAGCACTGAAGCTTTCTTT. Amino acid sequence: CAWSKWVGSTEAFF.

This rearrangement joins TRBV28 to TRBJ1-6; D is ambiguous. The CDR3 sequence is 18 residues long. Germline V gives CDR1 MDHEN, CDR2 SYDVKM. V dropped 2 bases and J dropped 2 bases, with 16 bases sitting between them. CDR3 nucleotides: TGTGCCAGCAGTTTAAAATCTTCGGGGATCCCCTATAATTCACCCCTCCACTTT. Translating it yields CASSLKSSGIPYNSPLHF.

The chain employs TRBV6-6 and TRBJ1-5; the match to TRBD1 covers 9 bases. This CDR3 contains 15 residues. Germline V CDR1 and CDR2: MNHNY, SVGAGI (reference sequence). Trimming removed 8 bases from V and 3 bases from J; junction bases left unmatched: 8. The CDR3, as DNA: TGTGCCAGCGGAACAGGGGGCGAGGACAATCAGCCCCAGCATTTT. This codes for CASGTGGEDNQPQHF.

The gene calls are TRBV14 and TRBJ1-2, with 7 nucleotides matching TRBD1. The CDR3 spans 15 residues. Germline CDR1 is SGHDN and CDR2 is FVKESK. The trim removed 5 bases at V and 8 bases at J, leaving 14 bases unmatched. DNA of the CDR3: TGTGCCAGCAGCACGCGACAGGGTACACTCGGGGGCTACACCTTC. This translates into CASSTRQGTLGGYTF.